This TCR beta chain was identified during a study of blood T cell repertoires in COVID-19. Study context: The analysed material was cDNA or gDNA that came from T cells, B-cell-depleted T cells, or PBMCs.

The length of the CDR3 is 14 residues. With 7 bases clipped from V and 6 bases from J, the junction kept 11 bases outside the gene matches. The germline V gene encodes CDR1 GTSNPN and CDR2 SVGIG (reference sequence). Some clones are missing from TCRdb's copy, which holds only in-frame ones; the method was immunoSEQ multiplex PCR. The repertoire has about 480,000 clones, nearly 90% of them found once; the top ten carry approximately 2%. The sample taken for sequencing was PBMCs or T cells enriched from blood (not recorded which). J is TRBJ2-1 and V is TRBV30, with TRBD2 matching 8 bases. The source is a woman under 30 with acute COVID-19. The CDR3 region has the DNA TGTGCCTCGGACCGAGCGGGAGTCGGCAATGAGCAGTTCTTC. Translated, it gives CASDRAGVGNEQFF.